This T cell receptor beta chain was identified during a study of blood T cell repertoires in COVID-19. TCRdb's table, derived via immunoSEQ multiplex PCR, lists solely in-frame clones and lacks some. The data hold over 50,000 clones, with around 86% observed a single time. The sequencing input was peripheral blood. The sequence was collected from a man older than 75 with acute or convalescent COVID-19.

CDR3 DNA sequence: TGTGCCAGTAGTCGGGAGGGAACAGCCCTTTCACCCCTCCACTTT. It specifies CASSREGTALSPLHF. The chain employs TRBV2 and TRBJ1-6, with D uncertain. V was pared by 9 bases and J by 9 bases, with 21 bases between. The CDR3 runs 15 residues. Germline CDR1 SNHLY, CDR2 FYNNEI.